This TCR beta chain derives from a study of blood T cell repertoires in COVID-19. Study details: Specimens from acute and convalescent COVID-19 originated in the United States, Italy and Spain. In each case, the material was cDNA or gDNA derived from T cells, B-cell-depleted T cells, or PBMCs.

Profiled with immunoSEQ multiplex PCR; TCRdb holds only in-frame clones, not every one. In the table there are roughly 300,000 clones, around 85% of which are singletons. One Seattle source followed patients from active infection through their disease course. Germline-derived CDR1 and CDR2 are MNHEY and SMNVEV (reference sequence). The CDR3 is 15 amino acids. The V and J ends lost 3 bases and 2 bases respectively, with 11 bases between them. The genes are TRBV27 and TRBJ2-1, with unresolved D. Sequencing was done on a sample of peripheral blood. The receptor's source is a young woman with COVID-19, enrolled during active disease. The DNA for the CDR3 is TGTGCCAGCAGTTTTCGTCTAGGCCCCTACAATGAGCAGTTCTTC. It codes for CASSFRLGPYNEQFF.